The sequence of this T cell receptor beta chain was determined in a study of T cell repertoires in cytomegalovirus infection. As for the study in general: Shared public TCR beta signatures pointed to both CMV infection and a matching HLA type.

A single record per CDR3 protein comes from TCRdb applying MiXCR to the reads. The data contain about 180,000 distinct CDR3 sequences, roughly a sixth of them seen just once; the ten biggest clones take up about 23%. Whole-study results and caveats: HLA-C-restricted CMV-specific TCR beta clonotypes prevailed in the ex vivo response.

Regarding this clonotype: Its antigen remains unknown.

Trimming took 5 bases from V and 4 from J, leaving 11 bases between them. CDR3 length equals 14 residues. The chain couples TRBV12-3 or TRBV12-4 to TRBJ1-4; TRBD1 is a possible D gene (5 bases). The receptor's source is a human donor in good health (CMV status not recorded). Some clones in this sample may be carry-over from other donors' samples. The material sequenced was CD8+ T cells from PBMCs. The CDR3 DNA follows: TGTGCCAGCAGTCCCAGGGTCGGTAATGAAAAACTGTTTTTT. This encodes CASSPRVGNEKLFF.